The clone carrying this T cell receptor (beta chain) came up a few times. The target antigen is unknown. Together with a sample-barcoded 5' primer, a J-beta primer mix was included in a second PCR lasting about 6 to 12 cycles. Via MiXCR, TCRdb re-called the 5' RACE reads, giving one row per CDR3 protein. The sample shows some 850,000 distinct CDR3 sequences, roughly 25% of them seen only once. This specimen belongs to a study of blood T cells in healthy people across ages. Study-wide findings and caveats: It was the long-lived donors that had more naive CD4+ cells and higher diversity than aged donors.

With V trimmed by 6 bases and J by 1 base, 13 bases remained unmatched. CDR3 size: 19 residues. The germline CDR1 and CDR2 sequences are ENHRY and SYGVKD. Separately, the same data were catalogued under a study of T cells of mothers and their children. This second study says: The second PCR used the M1S primer, and this primer added sample barcodes and 2-4 random nucleotides. Over 8 million TCR beta CDR3 reads were obtained from each mother, and 3 million to 3.5 million from each child.

Sequencing input: blood. This rearrangement joins TRBV10-3 to TRBJ2-2; TRBD1 agrees at 11 bases. The TCR sequence derives from a boy younger than 18 in good health. This CDR3 is CAISRTGGALERNTGELFF. The CDR3 DNA is TGTGCCATCAGCAGGACAGGGGGCGCATTAGAGCGGAACACCGGGGAGCTGTTTTTT.